What follows are 4 T cell receptor beta chains derived from one specimen sequenced in a study of sequential checkpoint blockade in melanoma. Measured with immunoSEQ multiplex PCR; TCRdb has only the in-frame clones, and not every one. The data contain under 6,000 clones, approximately 25% of them seen just once; the ten biggest clones take up approximately 22%. This sample's treatment: randomized to nivolumab then ipilimumab (arm A) or the reverse (arm B). The sample here was tumor tissue (inferred from file names), taken from a patient given nivolumab and ipilimumab in sequence. The receptors come from a human donor with melanoma.

This chain uses TRBV14 with TRBJ2-3; D is possibly TRBD1 or TRBD2 (5 bases each). The germline gives CDR1 SGHDN, CDR2 FVKESK. V was cut by 1 base and J by 3 bases, with 14 bases left in between. CDR3 length equals 16 residues. CDR3: CASSQGRTKYTDTQYF. DNA for the CDR3: TGTGCCAGCAGCCAAGGGAGGACAAAATATACAGATACGCAGTATTTT.

This clone turned up a few times. The chain is built from TRBV6-8 and TRBJ2-7; D is unresolved. Germline V gives CDR1 MNHGY, CDR2 SAAAGT. The CDR3 is made up of 12 amino acids. The V and J ends lost 5 bases and 3 bases respectively, with 8 bases between them. The CDR3 sequence: CASSRQNYEQYF. The CDR3 nucleotides are TGTGCCAGCAGTCGACAAAACTACGAGCAGTACTTC.

The chain uses TRBV11-3 and TRBJ1-5; D is ambiguous. Germline V gene data show CDR1 as SGHNT and CDR2 as YENEEA. Trimming shortened V by 5 bases and J by 6 bases, and 14 bases separated the two germline ends. The CDR3 contains 14 residues. CDR3 sequence reads: CASSPGLGRQPQHF. Here the CDR3 DNA reads TGTGCCAGCAGCCCTGGACTTGGACGTCAGCCCCAGCATTTT.

The chain links TRBV5-1 to TRBJ2-3; D unresolved. The CDR3 consists of 16 residues. Germline CDR1 and CDR2: SGHRS and YFSETQ. V gave up 0 bases and J gave up 3 bases, with 14 bases separating them. DNA of the CDR3: TGCGCCAGCAGCTTGGATCTCAGATTAGTAACAGATACGCAGTATTTT. Residues: CASSLDLRLVTDTQYF.